The clone carrying this TCR beta chain was seen a few times. What it recognizes is unknown. The PCR was carried out with 60 Vbeta primers and 13 Jbeta primers. The assay was immunoSEQ multiplex PCR, and TCRdb's table has in-frame clones only and misses some. Of about 100,000 clones listed, approximately 84% are singletons. The data belong to a study of cytomegalovirus exposure and HLA in healthy donors. Study results and caveats: As a later analysis showed, a missense DCLRE1C variant was linked to trimming of TCR beta V- and J-genes. The presence/absence work took it that sequencing depth was about the same across donors. Most TCR sequences proved rare, with some public TCRs found in many donors.

Donors were nominally healthy when sampled, though unrecorded immune exposures were likely. The sequence was obtained from a man aged 30 to 39 in good health and CMV-seronegative. The sequenced sample consisted of PBMCs.

The chain's CDR3 is CASSDSSQGTDTQYF. The DNA of the CDR3 is TGTGCCAGCAGTGACTCGAGTCAGGGCACAGATACGCAGTATTTT. The genes are TRBV6-4 and TRBJ2-3; D unresolved. V lost 0 bases and J lost 1, with 8 bases in between. The CDR3 spans 15 residues. Germline CDR1 reads MRHNA; CDR2 reads SNTAGT.